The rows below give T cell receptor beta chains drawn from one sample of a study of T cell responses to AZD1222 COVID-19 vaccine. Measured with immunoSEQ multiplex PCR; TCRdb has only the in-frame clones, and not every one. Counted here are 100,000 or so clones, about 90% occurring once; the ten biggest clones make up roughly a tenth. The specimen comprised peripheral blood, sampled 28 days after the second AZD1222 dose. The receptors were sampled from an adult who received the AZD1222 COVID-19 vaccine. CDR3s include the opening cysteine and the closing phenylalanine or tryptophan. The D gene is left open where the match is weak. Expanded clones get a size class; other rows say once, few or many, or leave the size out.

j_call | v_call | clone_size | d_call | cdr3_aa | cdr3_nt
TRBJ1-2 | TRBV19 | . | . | CASSIATAERGYTF | TGTGCCAGTAGTATTGCGACAGCCGAACGGGGCTACACCTTC
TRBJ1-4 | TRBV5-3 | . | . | CAGGNLGATNEKLFF | TGTGCCGGAGGCAACTTGGGGGCAACTAATGAAAAACTGTTTTTT
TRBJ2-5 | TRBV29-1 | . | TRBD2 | CSVRGLAGGSAETQYF | TGCAGCGTTCGTGGACTAGCGGGGGGCTCGGCGGAGACCCAGTACTTC
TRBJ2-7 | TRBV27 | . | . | CASSLNIRREQYF | TGTGCCAGCAGTTTGAATATAAGGCGCGAGCAGTACTTC
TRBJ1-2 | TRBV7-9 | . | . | CASSLPGGGGYTF | TGTGCCAGCAGCTTACCTGGTGGTGGCGGCTACACCTTC
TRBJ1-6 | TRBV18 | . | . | CASSPEAGSSYNSPLHF | TGTGCCAGCTCCCCAGAGGCAGGGAGCTCCTATAATTCACCCCTCCACTTT
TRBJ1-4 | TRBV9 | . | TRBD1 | CASSATGVEKLFF | TGTGCCAGCAGCGCCACAGGGGTCGAGAAACTGTTTTTT
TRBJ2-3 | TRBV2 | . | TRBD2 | CASSDASGGVSTDTQYF | TGTGCCAGCAGTGATGCTAGCGGGGGGGTTAGCACAGATACGCAGTATTTT
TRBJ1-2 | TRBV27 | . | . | CASSNRVNYGYTF | TGTGCCAGCAGTAACAGGGTCAACTATGGCTACACCTTC
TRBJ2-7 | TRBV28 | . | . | CASSFARNEQYF | TGTGCCAGCAGTTTCGCGCGGAACGAGCAGTACTTC
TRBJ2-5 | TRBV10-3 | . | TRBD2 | CAISGLAGEGTQYF | TGTGCCATCAGTGGTCTAGCGGGGGAGGGGACCCAGTACTTC
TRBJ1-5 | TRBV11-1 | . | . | CASSPRYQPQHF | TGTGCCAGCAGCCCGAGATATCAGCCCCAGCATTTT
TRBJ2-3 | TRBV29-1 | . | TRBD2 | CSADAGGTDTQYF | TGCAGCGCTGACGCGGGAGGCACAGATACGCAGTATTTT
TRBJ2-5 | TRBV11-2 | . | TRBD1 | CASSSRTGGWETQYF | TGTGCCAGCAGCTCGCGGACAGGGGGCTGGGAGACCCAGTACTTC
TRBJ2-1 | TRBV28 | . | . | CASSFSDRGGEQFF | TGTGCCAGCAGTTTTTCCGATAGGGGGGGTGAGCAGTTCTTC
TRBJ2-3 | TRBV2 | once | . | CASSFAKANTQYF | TGTGCCAGCAGTTTCGCGAAAGCCAATACGCAGTATTTT
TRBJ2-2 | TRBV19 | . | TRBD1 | CASQTGVAGELFF | TGTGCCAGCCAGACAGGGGTGGCCGGGGAGCTGTTTTTT
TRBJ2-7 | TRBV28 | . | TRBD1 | CASSSYRGLPYEQYF | TGTGCCAGCAGCTCCTACAGGGGCCTACCTTACGAGCAGTACTTC
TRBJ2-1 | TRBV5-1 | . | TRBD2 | CASSFGGDYNEQFF | TGCGCCAGCAGCTTCGGGGGGGATTACAATGAGCAGTTCTTC
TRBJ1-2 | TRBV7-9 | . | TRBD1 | CASSLDRGRSGYTF | TGTGCCAGCAGCTTAGACAGGGGGCGGTCGGGCTACACCTTC
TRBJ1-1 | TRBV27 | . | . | CASSFNPSSTEAFF | TGTGCCAGCAGTTTTAATCCGTCATCGACTGAAGCTTTCTTT
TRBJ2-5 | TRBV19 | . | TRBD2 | CASSIDRLAGLYQETQYF | TGTGCCAGTAGTATAGATCGGCTAGCGGGGTTGTACCAAGAGACCCAGTACTTC
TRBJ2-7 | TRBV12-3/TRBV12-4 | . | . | CASSLRGFEQYF | TGTGCCAGCAGTTTAAGGGGATTCGAGCAGTACTTC
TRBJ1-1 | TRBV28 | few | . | CASSLVGNTEAFF | TGTGCCAGCAGCCTAGTGGGGAACACTGAAGCTTTCTTT
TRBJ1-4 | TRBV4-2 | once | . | CASSPGQPKNEKLFF | TGTGCCAGCAGCCCCGGACAGCCTAAAAATGAAAAACTGTTTTTT
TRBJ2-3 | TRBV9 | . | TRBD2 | CASSGSGGALDTQYF | TGTGCCAGCAGCGGTAGCGGGGGGGCGTTAGATACGCAGTATTTT
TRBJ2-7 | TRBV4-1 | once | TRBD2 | CASSQNLFGLAGPVGQYF | TGCGCCAGCAGCCAAAACCTCTTTGGACTAGCGGGGCCCGTAGGGCAGTACTTC
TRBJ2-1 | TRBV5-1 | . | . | CASSLDGRSSYNEQFF | TGCGCCAGCAGCTTGGATGGGCGGAGCTCCTACAATGAGCAGTTCTTC
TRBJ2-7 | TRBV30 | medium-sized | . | CAWSVRNSYEQYF | TGTGCCTGGAGTGTGCGCAACTCCTACGAGCAGTACTTC